The text below deals with one TCR beta chain. Its target is unknown. This specimen comes from a study of graft-versus-host responses after intestinal transplantation. This CDR3 has 15 amino acids. Trimming cost V 9 bases and J 2 bases; bases outside gene matches: 11. The V gene's germline CDR1 is ENHRY and CDR2 SYGVKD. General observations from the study: Allografts from individuals with graft-donor T cell macrochimerism displayed high graft-versus-host to host-versus-graft clonal ratios. Some GvH clones appeared in ileal mucosa or blood before recipient bone marrow.

Measured with immunoSEQ multiplex PCR; TCRdb has only the in-frame clones, and not every one. The sample records roughly 100,000 clones, roughly 90% being singletons. Sample: unstimulated CD8+ T cells sorted from spleen or lymph node cells, taken before transplant. This receptor was identified in a human donor who was the organ donor for an intestinal transplant. The chain uses TRBV10-3 and TRBJ2-7, with 9 bases lining up with TRBD2. CDR3 in amino acids: CAIRIGLASTYEQYF. The DNA of the CDR3 is TGTGCCATTCGAATAGGACTAGCGTCGACCTACGAGCAGTACTTC.